The present T cell receptor (beta chain) was sequenced within a study of cytomegalovirus exposure and HLA in healthy donors. Notes on the study in general: In an earlier analysis, about 87% or about 30%: the productive usage of most TCR beta V segments.

13 Jbeta primers and 60 Vbeta primers were used for the PCR. Original methodology: In a later analysis, the count reached some 88 million unique TCR beta chains, with approximately 11 million shared. TCRdb's copy holds only in-frame clones and misses some; the assay was immunoSEQ multiplex PCR. V and J calls and clone size are given by that table; D and trimming were obtained from the DNA. The sample has around 180,000 clones, roughly 71% seen once. Trimming took 4 bases from V and 1 from J; bases not matched to a gene: 7. Germline V lookup: CDR1 SGDLS, CDR2 YYNGEE. This CDR3 comprises 16 residues. This clone was counted a few times. Its target is unknown. All the people who gave samples were healthy bone marrow donors.

Sequenced input: PBMCs. This TCR derives from a girl between 5 and 17 years old in good health and CMV-seronegative. This chain connects TRBV9 to TRBJ1-5; 8 bases map to TRBD1. CDR3 protein: CASSSRQGTSNQPQHF. DNA for the CDR3: TGTGCCAGCAGCAGCCGACAGGGGACGAGCAATCAGCCCCAGCATTTT.